This T cell receptor (beta chain) derives from a study of shared clonotypes between healthy human individuals. As for the study in general: Per donor, three plates held CD4 naive cells, three held CD4 memory, two held CD8 naive and one held CD8 memory. Notes on the study in general: Unshared clonotypes carried lower generation probabilities than those common to all four donors. About 5% was the fraction of naive CD4 clonotypes found shared across four donors.

Worth noting for this clone: What it binds is not known.

DNA at around 190 ng, 25,000 to 35,000 T cell genomes, went into sorted-subset replicate PCRs. The data were produced by immunoSEQ multiplex PCR, yet TCRdb's version contains in-frame clones alone and is incomplete. This table holds 2 million to 2.5 million clones, just over 90% found once. CDR3 length equals 17 residues. Germline V lookup: CDR1 MGHDK, CDR2 SYGVNS. Unmatched junction bases numbered 13, after V lost 2 bases and J lost 7 bases. Sequenced: naive CD4+ T cells from PBMCs. The sample's subset: CD45RA+ positively selected. The source of this sequence is a man younger than 30 in good health. Some clones in this sample may be carry-over from other donors' samples. The J gene is TRBJ2-2, the V gene TRBV25-1, with 7 bases fitting TRBD1. Here the CDR3 reads CASSETAGTARGGELFF. As DNA, the CDR3 is TGTGCCAGCAGTGAAACCGCCGGGACAGCACGGGGCGGGGAGCTGTTTTTT. Based on the CDR3 plus reference TRBV25-1 and TRBJ2-2, the full variable domain is EADIYQTPRYLVIGTGKKITLECSQTMGHDKMYWYQQDPGMELHLIHYSYGVNSTEKGDLSSESTVSRIRTEHFPLTLESARPSHTSQYLCASSETAGTARGGELFFGEGSRLTVL.